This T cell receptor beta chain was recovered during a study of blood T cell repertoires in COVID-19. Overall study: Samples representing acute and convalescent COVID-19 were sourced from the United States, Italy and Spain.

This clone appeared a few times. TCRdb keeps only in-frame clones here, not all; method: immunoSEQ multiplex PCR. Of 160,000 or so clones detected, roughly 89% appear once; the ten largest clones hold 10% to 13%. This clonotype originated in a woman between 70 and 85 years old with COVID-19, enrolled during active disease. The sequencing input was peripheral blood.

The CDR3 protein is CASSKDRGREQPQHF. The DNA for the CDR3 is TGTGCCAGTAGTAAGGACAGGGGGCGAGAGCAGCCCCAGCATTTT. The V and J genes are TRBV19 and TRBJ1-5, with 11 bases identical to TRBD1. V shed 4 bases and J 7 bases; nucleotides not matched to a gene: 6. Germline V gene lookup returns CDR1 LNHDA and CDR2 SQIVND (reference sequence). This CDR3 region has 15 residues.